Listed below are T cell receptor beta chains from one sample, sequenced in a study of T cell responses to AZD1222 COVID-19 vaccine. Here immunoSEQ multiplex PCR was the method, and the copy in TCRdb shows in-frame clones only, minus some. Of 75,000 to 85,000 clones in the sample, roughly nine tenths are singletons; the top ten hold 4% to 5%. The sample consisted of peripheral blood, taken on day 0 of AZD1222 vaccination. The receptors were gathered from an adult in good health. Both conserved end residues are part of each CDR3. A D gene is named only where the DNA matches it firmly. Size is omitted from some rows. Given values are once, few, many or a class for expanded clones.

D	size	J	V	CDR3	DNA
-	-	TRBJ2-7	TRBV30	CAWSDSGVTYEQYF	TGTGCCTGGAGTGATTCGGGGGTTACCTACGAGCAGTACTTC
-	-	TRBJ1-5	TRBV7-2	CASSQGNRYNQPQHF	TGTGCCAGCAGCCAGGGGAACAGGTACAATCAGCCCCAGCATTTT
TRBD1	-	TRBJ2-1	TRBV4-2	CASSQVPGQGYVGRNEQFF	TGTGCCAGCAGTCAAGTTCCGGGACAGGGTTATGTTGGTCGCAATGAGCAGTTCTTC
-	-	TRBJ1-2	TRBV5-1	CASSLLSGLAYGYTF	TGCGCCAGCAGCTTGTTGTCAGGTCTCGCCTATGGCTACACCTTC
-	-	TRBJ2-3	TRBV6-5	CASGRGVSTDTQYF	TGTGCCAGCGGACGTGGGGTGAGCACAGATACGCAGTATTTT
-	-	TRBJ2-3	TRBV5-1	CASSLDGGVTDTQYF	TGCGCCAGCAGCTTGGACGGCGGGGTTACAGATACGCAGTATTTT
-	-	TRBJ2-3	TRBV6-2/TRBV6-3	CASSYEGGKPPTDTQYF	TGTGCCAGCAGTTACGAGGGGGGCAAGCCACCCACAGATACGCAGTATTTT
TRBD1	-	TRBJ2-7	TRBV10-1	CASSEGPWTGMNPEQYF	TGCGCCAGCAGTGAGGGGCCTTGGACAGGCATGAATCCCGAGCAGTACTTC
-	few	TRBJ1-1	TRBV2	CASRSQVRAFF	TGTGCCAGCAGATCCCAGGTCCGAGCTTTCTTT
-	-	TRBJ1-2	TRBV7-8	CASSVRPGGLKNDIRNYGYTF	TGTGCCAGCAGCGTACGACCCGGAGGCCTGAAGAATGATATCCGTAACTATGGCTACACCTTC
TRBD1	-	TRBJ1-5	TRBV7-2	CASSLRTGGNQPQHF	TGTGCCAGCAGCCTTAGGACAGGGGGGAATCAGCCCCAGCATTTT
TRBD1	-	TRBJ1-2	TRBV27	CASSSSSEGTAGYTF	TGTGCCAGCAGTTCCTCCTCCGAGGGGACAGCTGGCTACACCTTC
-	-	TRBJ2-5	TRBV11-2	CASSLLGAGETQYF	TGTGCCAGCAGCTTACTAGGGGCGGGGGAGACCCAGTACTTC
TRBD2	-	TRBJ2-1	TRBV7-3	CASSLAGASYNEQFF	TGTGCCAGCAGTCTAGCGGGAGCCTCCTACAATGAGCAGTTCTTC
-	-	TRBJ1-5	TRBV7-8	CASSFKGYSNQPQHF	TGTGCCAGCAGCTTCAAGGGATATAGCAATCAGCCCCAGCATTTT
-	few	TRBJ1-1	TRBV11-3	CASSTIVIGGGTEAFF	TGTGCCAGCAGCACCATCGTTATTGGGGGCGGCACTGAAGCTTTCTTT
-	-	TRBJ1-5	TRBV5-1	CASSLGGTGTSNQPQHF	TGCGCCAGCAGCTTGGGAGGGACGGGAACTAGCAATCAGCCCCAGCATTTT
TRBD1	-	TRBJ1-2	TRBV7-3	CASSLTGQGSYGYTF	TGTGCCAGCAGCTTAACTGGACAGGGGTCGTATGGCTACACCTTC
-	-	TRBJ1-3	TRBV5-4	CASSSGQLGINTIYF	TGTGCCAGCAGCAGCGGACAGTTGGGGATAAACACCATATATTTT
TRBD2	-	TRBJ2-1	TRBV4-2	CASSQDSGLAGGPGADNEQFF	TGTGCCAGCAGCCAAGACTCGGGACTAGCGGGAGGGCCAGGAGCGGACAATGAGCAGTTCTTC
TRBD2	-	TRBJ2-7	TRBV24-1	CATSDSWTSGRGHYEQYF	TGTGCCACCAGTGATTCGTGGACTAGCGGGAGGGGGCACTACGAGCAGTACTTC
-	-	TRBJ1-1	TRBV10-3	CAIGERNTEAFF	TGTGCCATCGGAGAAAGGAACACTGAAGCTTTCTTT
TRBD2	-	TRBJ2-3	TRBV28	CATLAGADTQYF	TGTGCCACCCTAGCGGGAGCAGATACGCAGTATTTT
-	-	TRBJ2-7	TRBV18	CASSPPYRRRNSYEQYF	TGTGCCAGCTCACCACCGTATCGCAGGCGGAACTCCTACGAGCAGTACTTC
-	-	TRBJ1-2	TRBV5-4	CASSLGGGLGGYTF	TGTGCCAGCAGCTTAGGTGGGGGACTGGGTGGCTACACCTTC
-	-	TRBJ2-7	TRBV2	CASSDSSYEQYF	TGTGCCAGCAGTGACAGCTCCTACGAGCAGTACTTC
-	-	TRBJ1-2	TRBV2	CASSERPVKWGYTF	TGTGCCAGCAGTGAAAGGCCGGTAAAATGGGGCTACACCTTC
TRBD1	-	TRBJ1-1	TRBV7-6	CASTTQGAGGSEAFF	TGTGCCAGCACTACTCAGGGGGCAGGTGGTTCTGAAGCTTTCTTT
-	-	TRBJ2-7	TRBV6-5	CATSDSYEQYF	TGTGCCACCTCGGACAGCTACGAGCAGTACTTC
TRBD1	once	TRBJ2-7	TRBV6-5	CASTPQGPRDEQYF	TGTGCCAGCACTCCACAGGGGCCCCGTGACGAGCAGTACTTC
-	-	TRBJ1-3	TRBV7-6	CASSPAGSGNTIYF	TGTGCCAGCAGCCCGGCGGGCTCTGGAAACACCATATATTTT
-	-	TRBJ1-1	TRBV10-3	CAIRAGIRTEAFF	TGTGCCATCAGGGCTGGGATTCGCACTGAAGCTTTCTTT
-	few	TRBJ1-2	TRBV3-1/TRBV3-2	CASSHTGGYTF	TGTGCCAGCAGCCACACGGGGGGCTACACCTTC
TRBD1	-	TRBJ2-1	TRBV7-9	CASSFPGQGLGEQFF	TGTGCCAGCAGCTTCCCGGGACAGGGGCTCGGTGAGCAGTTCTTC
-	once	TRBJ1-2	TRBV6-6	CASSQGRQYGYTF	TGTGCCAGCAGCCAAGGACGGCAGTATGGCTACACCTTC
-	-	TRBJ1-2	TRBV5-6	CASSSGLYGYTF	TGTGCCAGCAGCTCCGGACTCTATGGCTACACCTTC
-	once	TRBJ1-3	TRBV6-5	CASSFGAGNTIYF	TGTGCCAGCAGTTTCGGAGCAGGAAACACCATATATTTT
-	-	TRBJ1-1	TRBV28	CASPKSGNSVENTEAFF	TGTGCCAGTCCTAAGTCGGGGAACTCGGTCGAGAACACTGAAGCTTTCTTT
-	-	TRBJ2-5	TRBV11-3	CASSLEARETQYF	TGTGCCAGCAGCTTAGAAGCGCGGGAGACCCAGTACTTC
-	-	TRBJ2-2	TRBV24-1	CATSDRQAWNTGELFF	TGTGCCACCAGTGACCGACAGGCTTGGAACACCGGGGAGCTGTTTTTT
-	-	TRBJ1-5	TRBV4-2	CASSTSTGNNQPQHF	TGTGCCAGCAGCACCTCTACAGGGAACAATCAGCCCCAGCATTTT
-	-	TRBJ2-2	TRBV11-3	CASSLEGLGTGELFF	TGTGCCAGCAGCTTAGAGGGTCTTGGGACCGGGGAGCTGTTTTTT
TRBD1	-	TRBJ2-2	TRBV30	CAWRNMIGTETTGELFF	TGTGCCTGGAGAAATATGATTGGGACAGAAACCACCGGGGAGCTGTTTTTT